Listed here are 8 T cell receptor beta chains from one sample, sequenced in a study of blood T cell repertoires in COVID-19. TCRdb keeps only in-frame clones here, not all; method: immunoSEQ multiplex PCR. The data contain about 260,000 clones, over 75% of them singletons. Sequenced material: peripheral blood. All receptors come from a human donor in a cohort sampled during active COVID-19.

The genes are TRBV21-1 and TRBJ1-1. TRBV21-1 is classified as a pseudogene. The CDR3 length is 16 residues. CDR3 bases: TGTGCCAGCAGCAAAGAAAGGAGCCGGGGGGTCACTGAAGCTTTCTTT. Its translation: CASSKERSRGVTEAFF.

The V gene is TRBV12-3 or TRBV12-4, the J gene TRBJ1-2, with a possible D match to TRBD1 (6 bases). V lost 6 bases, J lost 7 bases, and 12 bases lay in between. This CDR3 is 12 amino acids long. The CDR3 loop reads CASRAGVSGYTF. The DNA of the CDR3 is TGTGCCAGCAGGGCAGGGGTTAGTGGCTACACCTTC.

The rearrangement joins TRBV7-2 to TRBJ2-5, with TRBD1 identical over 9 bases. CDR3 length: 14 amino acids. Trimming cost V 5 bases and J 5 bases; bases outside gene matches: 6. Germline V gene data show CDR1 as SGHTA and CDR2 as FQGNSA. The CDR3 region is CASSHSGQGETQYF. The CDR3 region has the DNA TGTGCCAGCAGCCATTCGGGACAGGGTGAGACCCAGTACTTC.

The genes are TRBV7-9 and TRBJ2-1, with TRBD2 matching over 8 bases. Germline trimming cut 5 bases from V and 7 bases from J; bases unmatched to any gene: 10. The CDR3 contains 15 residues. Germline V gives CDR1 SEHNR, CDR2 FQNEAQ (reference sequence). CDR3: CASSLRLALGNEQFF. The CDR3 DNA reads as TGTGCCAGCAGCCTCCGACTAGCGTTAGGGAATGAGCAGTTCTTC.

This clone has a handful of counts. This chain connects TRBV7-9 to TRBJ2-1; TRBD2 matches 8 bases. J gave up 7 bases and V 5 bases, and 7 bases lay outside the gene matches. Germline values: CDR1 SEHNR, CDR2 FQNEAQ (reference sequence). The CDR3 totals 14 residues. The CDR3 nucleotides are TGTGCCAGCAGCCGTAGCGGGAACCGAAATGAGCAGTTCTTC. Translated: CASSRSGNRNEQFF.

J is TRBJ2-7 and V is TRBV5-4; 9 bases match TRBD1. Germline V gene lookup returns CDR1 SGHNT and CDR2 YYREEE (reference sequence). CDR3 length equals 16 residues. Unmatched junction bases numbered 11, after V lost 2 bases and J lost 5 bases. In DNA form, the CDR3 reads TGTGCCAGCAGCTTAGGGCGACGGACAGGGGCCGACGAGCAGTACTTC. This encodes CASSLGRRTGADEQYF.

Concerning this clone: The sample holds other DNA sequences that translate to the same CDR3. The rearrangement links TRBV19 to TRBJ1-1; D unclear. The CDR3 sequence is 13 residues long. CDR1 and CDR2 (germline): LNHDA, SQIVND (reference sequence). V lost 3 bases and J lost 0, with 5 bases in between. DNA of the CDR3: TGTGCCAGTAGTATTTCGGTGAACACTGAAGCTTTCTTT. The encoded protein is CASSISVNTEAFF.

This clone was seen a few times. The chain carries TRBV10-1 and TRBJ1-6; D not certain. Trimming pared 3 bases from V and 10 bases from J, leaving 10 bases between. This CDR3 spans 13 amino acids. From germline, CDR1 is WNHNN and CDR2 SYGVQD (reference sequence). In DNA form, the CDR3 reads TGCGCCAGCAGTGATTTCGGGAACTCACCCCTCCACTTT. Translation gives CASSDFGNSPLHF.